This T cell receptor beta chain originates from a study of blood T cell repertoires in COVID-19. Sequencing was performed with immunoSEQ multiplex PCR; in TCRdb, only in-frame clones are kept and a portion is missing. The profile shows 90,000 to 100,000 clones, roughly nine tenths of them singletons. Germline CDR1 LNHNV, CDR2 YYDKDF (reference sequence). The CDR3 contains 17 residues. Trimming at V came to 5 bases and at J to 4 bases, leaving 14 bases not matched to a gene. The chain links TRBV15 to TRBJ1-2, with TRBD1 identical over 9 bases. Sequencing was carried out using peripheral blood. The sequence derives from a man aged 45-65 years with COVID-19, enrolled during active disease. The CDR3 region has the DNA TGTGCCACCAGCCGGCCTACCCCGGGACAGGGCTTCTATGGCTACACCTTC. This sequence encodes CATSRPTPGQGFYGYTF.